This T cell receptor (beta chain) derives from a study of T cells in Graves' hyperthyroidism and ophthalmopathy. General study points: Most clonotypes expanded in the thyroid (above 0.001) were also present in blood. Stable hyperthyroidism and ophthalmopathy were separated using 13 V-J signatures.

Clinical symptoms, serum thyroxine and TRAb, thyroid ultrasound and orbital computed tomography were used for the diagnoses. This clonotype was counted many times. Its antigen remains unknown. RNA transcripts provided the source from which TCR beta CDR3 regions were amplified. HTBI primers were the set used in a first-round RT-PCR of the TCR CDR3. Each CDR3 protein gets one entry after TCRdb re-called the multiplex PCR reads with MiXCR. The sample lists about 400,000 distinct CDR3 sequences; 15% were seen once. Looked up from germline, CDR1 is GTSNPN and CDR2 is SVGIG (reference sequence). CDR3 length: 16 amino acids. V lost 5 bases and J 0 bases, leaving 17 bases between the germline ends.

The TCR originated in a woman aged 25 to 39 with Graves' hyperthyroidism. The sample consisted of blood. V and J are TRBV30 and TRBJ2-4; tentatively, D is TRBD2 (6 bases). DNA for the CDR3: TGTGCCTGGGCCGGGACGGAGGGACTAGCCAAAAACATTCAGTACTTC. Its translation is CAWAGTEGLAKNIQYF.